This T cell receptor (beta chain) was obtained from a study of identical twins. The ends were cut back, 5 bases at V and 5 bases at J, with 18 bases in the middle. From germline, CDR1 is SGHTA and CDR2 FQGNSA. There are 15 residues in the CDR3. This clonotype showed up many times. Each CDR3 protein gets one entry after TCRdb re-called the 5' RACE reads with MiXCR. The data show 280,000 or so distinct CDR3 sequences, about 8.1% seen once. In addition, the sample was reused for a study of yellow fever vaccine responses in identical twins.

The sequenced sample consisted of memory (CD45RO+) T cells sorted from blood. The chain couples TRBV7-2 to TRBJ1-1, with no clear D. This TCR came from a woman aged 18-35 years in good health. The CDR3 DNA reads TGTGCCAGCAGCGTTAGGCCAGGCCAAGGAACTGAAGCTTTCTTT. This sequence encodes CASSVRPGQGTEAFF.